The entry below gives a single T cell receptor (beta chain) sequence along with its context. What it binds is unknown. These data come from a study of esophageal squamous cell carcinoma under preoperative chemotherapy. TCRdb re-derived calls from the PCR reads in MiXCR, one entry per CDR3 protein. The table lists about 19,000 distinct CDR3 sequences, about 43% of them singletons, with around 27% in the top ten. Specified time point: after preoperative PTX-NDP chemotherapy. Study observations and caveats: Chemotherapy was followed by significantly higher TCR diversity in peripheral T cells only, not tumor-infiltrating lymphocytes. Peripheral T cells migrating into the tumor appeared to partly supply post-treatment tumor-infiltrating lymphocytes.

From germline, CDR1 is DFQATT and CDR2 SNEGSKA (reference sequence). CDR3 length: 13 residues. The ends lost 6 bases at V and 7 bases at J; junction bases unmatched: 9. This receptor was obtained from a human donor with esophageal squamous cell carcinoma. The donor label of this sample is uncertain. The gene calls are TRBV20-1 and TRBJ2-1; TRBD1 agrees at 7 bases. The material was obtained from a patient given preoperative chemotherapy. The chain's CDR3 is CSANELQGNEQFF. CDR3 bases: TGCAGTGCCAACGAACTACAGGGGAATGAGCAGTTCTTC.